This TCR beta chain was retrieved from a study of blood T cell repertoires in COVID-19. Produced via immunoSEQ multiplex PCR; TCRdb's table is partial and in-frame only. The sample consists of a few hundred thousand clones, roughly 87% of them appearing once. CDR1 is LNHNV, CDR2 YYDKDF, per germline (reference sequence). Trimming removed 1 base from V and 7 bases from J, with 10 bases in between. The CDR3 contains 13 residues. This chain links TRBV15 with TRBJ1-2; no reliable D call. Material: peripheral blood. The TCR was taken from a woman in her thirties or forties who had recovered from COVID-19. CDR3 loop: CATSRGPGGGYTF. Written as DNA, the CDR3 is TGTGCCACCAGCAGAGGGCCCGGCGGTGGCTACACCTTC.